This passage covers 10 T cell receptor beta chains from one sample sequenced in a study of T cell responses to AZD1222 COVID-19 vaccine. This table comes from immunoSEQ multiplex PCR, and its TCRdb copy is limited to in-frame clones, with some not included. The table lists approximately 80,000 clones, approximately 83% of them singletons. This specimen was peripheral blood, taken 28 days after the second AZD1222 dose. The receptor set was obtained from an adult who received the AZD1222 COVID-19 vaccine.

The rearrangement uses TRBV28 and TRBJ1-1, with 7 bases that match TRBD1. V lost 3 bases, J lost 1 base, and 5 bases stayed unmatched. CDR1 is MDHEN and CDR2 is SYDVKM in the germline V gene. This CDR3 contains 15 residues. CDR3 DNA: TGTGCCAGCAGTTTCGTTCCAGGGGGGAACACTGAAGCTTTCTTT. This sequence encodes CASSFVPGGNTEAFF.

The chain uses TRBV28 and TRBJ1-2; D may be TRBD1 (6 bases). The CDR3 has 15 residues. Between the trimmed V and J ends, which lost 10 bases and 6 bases, there was a span of 24 bases. The germline gives CDR1 MDHEN, CDR2 SYDVKM. CDR3 DNA: TGTGCCATCAATGATCCCGGACTGGGGGGCCATGGCTACACCTTC. This codes for CAINDPGLGGHGYTF.

This sequence joins TRBV7-9 and TRBJ2-7; 13 bases are a match to TRBD2. Germline CDR1 is SEHNR and CDR2 is FQNEAQ (reference sequence). The CDR3 is made up of 14 amino acids. V lost 4 bases and J lost 4; bases outside the gene matches: 1. CDR3 sequence: CASSSTSGRYEQYF. The CDR3 DNA is TGTGCCAGCAGCTCGACTAGCGGGAGGTACGAGCAGTACTTC.

V usage is TRBV27 and J usage is TRBJ2-7, with 9 bases that match TRBD2. With 2 bases clipped from V and 2 bases from J, the junction kept 10 bases outside the gene matches. CDR1 and CDR2 from the germline V gene are MNHEY and SMNVEV (reference sequence). The CDR3 has 17 amino acids. The CDR3 DNA is TGTGCCAGCAGTTTACGCGGGGGGGTGGGGGTCCCCTACGAGCAGTACTTC. This encodes CASSLRGGVGVPYEQYF.

The chain joins TRBV29-1 to TRBJ1-5; 10 nucleotides agree with TRBD1. CDR1 and CDR2 from the germline V gene are SQVTM and ANQGSEA. The CDR3 covers 14 residues. V shed 5 bases and J 4 bases; nucleotides not matched to a gene: 5. The CDR3 DNA sequence: TGCAGCGTTTCTGGACAGGGGGTGAATCAGCCCCAGCATTTT. Its protein product is CSVSGQGVNQPQHF.

The chain joins TRBV7-8 to TRBJ2-7; 12 bases agree with TRBD2. This CDR3 contains 16 residues. V lost 2 bases to trimming and J lost 4 bases; unmatched junction nucleotides: 6. Germline CDR1 reads SGHVS; CDR2 reads FQNEAQ. CDR3 residues: CASSLFFGTSGYEQYF. Here the CDR3 DNA reads TGTGCCAGCAGCTTATTCTTCGGGACTAGCGGGTACGAGCAGTACTTC.

This clone has just one count. The rearrangement links TRBV29-1 to TRBJ2-7; D remains ambiguous. Per the germline V gene, CDR1 is SQVTM and CDR2 is ANQGSEA. Trimming pared 5 bases from V and 0 bases from J, leaving 8 bases between. The CDR3 consists of 12 residues. The chain's CDR3 is CSVKARSYEQYF. In DNA form, the CDR3 reads TGCAGCGTTAAAGCGCGCTCCTACGAGCAGTACTTC.

The J gene is TRBJ2-1, the V gene TRBV5-6; 9 nucleotides align to TRBD2. The germline V gene encodes CDR1 SGHDT and CDR2 YYEEEE. The CDR3 is 19 amino acids. Unmatched junction bases numbered 22, after V lost 4 bases and J lost 8 bases. For the CDR3, the DNA is TGTGCCAGCAGCCCCGAGGGTCATTCTGGCGGGAGGGCCGGGGATGAGCAGTTCTTC. Protein product: CASSPEGHSGGRAGDEQFF. Combining the CDR3 with reference TRBV5-6 and TRBJ2-1 gives the whole variable domain DAGVTQSPTHLIKTRGQQVTLRCSPKSGHDTVSWYQQALGQGPQFIFQYYEEEERQRGNFPDRFSGHQFPNYSSELNVNALLLGDSALYLCASSPEGHSGGRAGDEQFFGPGTRLTVL.

The V and J genes are TRBV27 and TRBJ2-2; weak D call: TRBD2 (6 bases). CDR3 length: 16 residues. Germline V CDR1 and CDR2: MNHEY, SMNVEV (reference sequence). The V gene lost 2 bases and the J gene lost 6 bases, with 16 bases spanning the gap. Written as DNA, the CDR3 is TGTGCCAGCAGTTTAAGGACTACCAGTAATTCCGGGGAGCTGTTTTTT. This sequence encodes CASSLRTTSNSGELFF.

The chain uses TRBV9 and TRBJ2-1; the D call may be TRBD1 or TRBD2 (5 bases each). The V gene lost 0 bases and the J gene lost 8 bases, with 18 bases spanning the gap. The CDR3 is 16 residues long. Germline V gives CDR1 SGDLS, CDR2 YYNGEE. The CDR3 DNA reads TGTGCCAGCAGCGTAGATGGTGCAGGGAGCTGGGATGAGCAGTTCTTC. Translating it yields CASSVDGAGSWDEQFF. The full variable domain, its missing parts supplied by reference TRBV9 and TRBJ2-1, is DSGVTQTPKHLITATGQRVTLRCSPRSGDLSVYWYQQSLDQGLQFLIQYYNGEERAKGNILERFSAQQFPDLHSELNLSSLELGDSALYFCASSVDGAGSWDEQFFGPGTRLTVL.